The clone carrying this T cell receptor beta chain showed up just a few times. Its antigen is unidentified. This sample is drawn from a study of glioma-infiltrating T cells. Study findings and constraints: Only very few CDR3 sequences appeared in both tissue and blood.

TCR alpha and beta CDR3 regions were amplified from RNA using iRepertoire nested multiplex PCR. Input was 100-400 ng of tissue mRNA or PBMC total RNA. TCRdb called the multiplex PCR reads again in MiXCR, with one record for every CDR3 protein. In the table there are about 130,000 distinct CDR3 sequences, about 25% of which are singletons. CDR3 length equals 14 residues. The V gene's germline CDR1 is SGHVS and CDR2 FNYEAQ. Unmatched junction bases numbered 4, after V lost 5 bases and J lost 4 bases. This chain connects TRBV7-6 to TRBJ1-1; 10 nucleotides match TRBD1. The TCR comes from a human donor with low-grade glioma or glioblastoma, undergoing nonglioma brain surgery, or in good health (not recorded which). The sample taken for sequencing was glioma tissue, nonneoplastic brain tissue, or PBMCs (not recorded which). CDR3 in amino acids: CASSIGQGGTEAFF. CDR3 sequence (DNA): TGTGCCAGCAGCATAGGACAGGGGGGCACTGAAGCTTTCTTT.